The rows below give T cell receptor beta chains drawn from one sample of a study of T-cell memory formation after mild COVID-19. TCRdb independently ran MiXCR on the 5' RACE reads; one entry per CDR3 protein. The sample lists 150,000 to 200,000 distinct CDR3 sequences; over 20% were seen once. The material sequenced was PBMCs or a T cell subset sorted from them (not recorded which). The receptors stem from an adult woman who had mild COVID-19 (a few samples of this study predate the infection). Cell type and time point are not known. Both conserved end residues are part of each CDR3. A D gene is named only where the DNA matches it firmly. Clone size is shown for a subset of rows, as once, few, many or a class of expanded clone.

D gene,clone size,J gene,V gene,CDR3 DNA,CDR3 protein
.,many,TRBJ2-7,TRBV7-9,TGTGCCAGCAGCTTAGCGTACAGCTACGAGCAGTACTTC,CASSLAYSYEQYF
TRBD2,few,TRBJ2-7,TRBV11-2,TGTGCCAGCAGCTGGGCGGGAGCCACCTACGAGCAGTACTTC,CASSWAGATYEQYF
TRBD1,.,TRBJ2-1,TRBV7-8,TGTGCCAGCAGCCCCCCGACAGGGAGTAATGAGCAGTTCTTC,CASSPPTGSNEQFF
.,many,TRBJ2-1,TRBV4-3,TGCGCCAGCAGCCCGATTTCAGGTAGCTCCTACAATGAGCAGTTCTTC,CASSPISGSSYNEQFF
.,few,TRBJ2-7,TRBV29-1,TGCAGCGTTGAATATCCGGGACACTCCTACGAGCAGTACTTC,CSVEYPGHSYEQYF
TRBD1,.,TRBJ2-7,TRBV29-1,TGCAGCGTTGAACGGGCAGGGGGCGGCTACGAGCAGTACTTC,CSVERAGGGYEQYF
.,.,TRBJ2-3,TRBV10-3,TGTGCCATCAGTGTCCTAGGGCCGACAGATACGCAGTATTTT,CAISVLGPTDTQYF
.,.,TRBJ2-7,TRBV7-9,TGTGCCAGCAGCTTAGGTTTCTATGACAGCTCCTACGAGCAGTACTTC,CASSLGFYDSSYEQYF
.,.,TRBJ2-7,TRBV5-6,TGTGCCAGCAGCTCGAAGACAGCCTACGAGCAGTACTTC,CASSSKTAYEQYF
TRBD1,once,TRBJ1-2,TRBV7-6,TGTGCCAGCAGCAATCCCCGGGACAGTGGATATTCTAACTATGGCTACACCTTC,CASSNPRDSGYSNYGYTF
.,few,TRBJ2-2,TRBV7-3,TGTGCCAGCAGCTTAACGTACTCAGGGGACACCGGGGAGCTGTTTTTT,CASSLTYSGDTGELFF
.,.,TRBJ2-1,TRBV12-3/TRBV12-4,TGTGCCAGCACCCACCGGGGGCGGGAGCGGTATGAGCAGTTCTTC,CASTHRGRERYEQFF
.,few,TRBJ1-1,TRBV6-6,TGTGCCAGCAGTAAAAACAGGGAGTGGGGCACTGAAGCTTTCTTT,CASSKNREWGTEAFF